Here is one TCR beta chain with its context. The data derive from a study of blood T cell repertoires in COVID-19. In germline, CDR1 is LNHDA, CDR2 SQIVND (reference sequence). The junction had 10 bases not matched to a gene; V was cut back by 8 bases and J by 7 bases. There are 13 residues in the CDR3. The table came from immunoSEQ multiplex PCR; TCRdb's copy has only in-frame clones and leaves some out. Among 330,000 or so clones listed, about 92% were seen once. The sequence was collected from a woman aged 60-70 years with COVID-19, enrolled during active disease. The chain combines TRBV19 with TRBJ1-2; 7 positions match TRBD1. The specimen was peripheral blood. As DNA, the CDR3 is TGTGCCAGTCGTTCGGACAGGTCGCGTGGCTACACCTTC. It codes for CASRSDRSRGYTF.